This is a list of T cell receptor beta chains from one sample in a study of CD8 T cells in Susac syndrome. Via MiXCR, TCRdb re-called the immunoSEQ multiplex PCR reads, giving one row per CDR3 protein. The sample has roughly 200,000 distinct CDR3 sequences, roughly 94% seen once; the top ten hold more than 0.08%. Sequenced sample: CD4+ T cells from PBMCs. The receptor set was obtained from a human donor with Susac syndrome. The CDR3 runs from the conserved cysteine through the conserved F or W. A D gene is named only where the DNA matches it firmly. Size values are once, few and many counts, or a class for expanded clones, and some rows have none.

V	J	size	D	CDR3	DNA
TRBV3-1	TRBJ2-1	.	.	CASSQRTEQFF	TGTGCCAGCAGCCAACGGACAGAGCAGTTCTTC
TRBV3-1	TRBJ2-5	.	.	CASSQDWSSGEQETQYF	TGTGCCAGCAGCCAAGATTGGAGTAGCGGAGAACAAGAGACCCAGTACTTC
TRBV27	TRBJ2-3	.	.	CASSPNEGDTQYF	TGTGCCAGCAGTCCCAATGAGGGTGATACGCAGTATTTT
TRBV20-1	TRBJ1-2	.	.	CSARTGTFYGYTF	TGCAGTGCCCGGACGGGGACCTTTTATGGCTACACCTTC
TRBV7-6	TRBJ1-1	once	.	CASSPTRGSAFF	TGTGCCAGCAGCCCAACCAGGGGCTCGGCTTTCTTT
TRBV7-2	TRBJ2-1	.	.	CASSLSRNNEQFF	TGTGCCAGCAGCTTAAGTCGTAACAATGAGCAGTTCTTC
TRBV9	TRBJ2-2	.	TRBD1	CASSVVGTAHTGELFF	TGTGCCAGCAGCGTAGTGGGGACAGCCCACACCGGGGAGCTGTTTTTT
TRBV5-4	TRBJ2-1	.	.	CASSSAGPYNEQFF	TGTGCCAGCAGCTCGGCGGGACCCTACAATGAGCAGTTCTTC
TRBV15	TRBJ2-5	.	TRBD2	CATSRASGGAQYF	TGTGCCACCAGCAGAGCCAGCGGGGGGGCCCAGTACTTC
TRBV6-6	TRBJ2-1	.	TRBD2	CASTRLARIYNEQFF	TGTGCCAGCACCAGACTAGCGAGAATATACAATGAGCAGTTCTTC
TRBV6-5	TRBJ1-1	.	.	CASSSRENTEAFF	TGTGCCAGCAGTTCCAGGGAGAACACTGAAGCTTTCTTT
TRBV28	TRBJ2-3	.	.	CASRNGGGSTDTQYF	TGTGCCAGCCGTAACGGAGGGGGGTCGACAGATACGCAGTATTTT